Here is one TCR beta chain with its context. The antigen remains unidentified. V gave up 5 bases and J gave up 4 bases, with 13 bases separating them. Germline V gives CDR1 SGHKS, CDR2 YYEKEE (reference sequence). The CDR3 runs 14 residues. The sample is drawn from a study of T cell responses to AZD1222 COVID-19 vaccine. The method was immunoSEQ multiplex PCR; TCRdb's version includes in-frame clones alone and lacks a portion of them. The repertoire holds under 150,000 clones, 80% to 90% seen once, with roughly 1.7% in the top ten. Study results and caveats: Rises in breadth and depth of Spike-specific TCRs came after two AZD1222 doses.

V is TRBV5-5 and J is TRBJ1-3, with D tentatively TRBD1 (6 bases). Sequenced here: peripheral blood, sampled on day 0 of AZD1222 vaccination. The origin of this receptor is an adult in good health. The CDR3 region has the DNA TGTGCCAGCAGGGAAGGGACATCCGGAAACACCATATATTTT. Its translation is CASREGTSGNTIYF.